What follows is one T cell receptor beta chain and its context. Its cognate antigen is unknown. Germline assignment: CDR1 MGHRA and CDR2 YSYEKL. V trimming: 4 bases; J trimming: 5 bases; junction bases outside the gene matches: 11. The CDR3 extends over 15 amino acids. The data originate from a study of CD8 T cells in ankylosing spondylitis. Study-level results: Within ankylosing spondylitis blood, a TCR beta motif made up of fewer than ten highly homologous variants appeared to be characteristic. Enrichment of disease-linked clones was reportedly significant in matched ankylosing spondylitis synovial fluid.

For TCR beta, libraries came from quantitative 5'-RACE with molecular barcodes. TCRdb re-called the 5' RACE reads with MiXCR, one entry per CDR3 protein. The sample yields around 140,000 distinct CDR3 sequences, roughly 15% seen once. The chain has TRBV4-1 and TRBJ2-7; 7 positions agree with TRBD1. Sequenced input: blood, either unsorted or a sorted T cell fraction (not recorded which). This TCR was sampled from a male donor with ankylosing spondylitis. In nucleotides, the CDR3 is TGCGCCAGCAGCCGCCCGACAGGGAGAAGCCACGAGCAGTACTTC. This sequence encodes CASSRPTGRSHEQYF.